The TCR beta chain under discussion was sequenced for a study of human versus mouse CDR3 diversity and MHC coevolution. Repertoires were generated with immunoSEQ multiplex PCR, while TCRdb's copy carries only in-frame clones and drops some. The table records 86,000 or so clones, around 93% of them present only once. Germline V gene sequence: CDR1 SGHTA, CDR2 FQGNSA. The CDR3 covers 15 residues. The ends lost 6 bases at V and 5 bases at J; junction bases unmatched: 10. This chain connects TRBV7-2 to TRBJ2-5; 9 nucleotides align to TRBD1. Source material: naive CD4+ T cells from blood. Indicated subset: CD45RO-negative CD62L-positive naive CD4 T cells. The TCR sequence derives from a person aged 25 to 69 in good health. Here the CDR3 reads CASRSGTGSRETQYF. In DNA form, the CDR3 reads TGTGCCAGCAGATCCGGGACAGGGTCTCGGGAGACCCAGTACTTC.